The 4 T cell receptor beta chains given below trace back to one sample, sequenced in a study of blood T cells in healthy people across ages. A J-beta primer mix and a sample-barcoded 5' primer were used in a second PCR of roughly 7 to 12 cycles. Using its own MiXCR run on the 5' RACE reads, TCRdb lists one record per CDR3 protein. The sample includes roughly 1.7 million distinct CDR3 sequences, about 35% seen only once; the top ten take approximately 10%. The sequencing input was blood. These receptors all stem from a woman in her thirties in good health.

This clonotype was observed many times. The chain carries TRBV4-1 and TRBJ2-7; TRBD2 matches 10 bases. Germline CDR1 is MGHRA and CDR2 is YSYEKL. The V gene end was trimmed by 1 base and the J gene end by 6 bases; junction bases not matched to a gene: 6. The CDR3 has 15 residues. The DNA for the CDR3 is TGCGCCAGCAGCCAAGTTCCCGGGACTAGCGTCGAGCAGTACTTC. Its protein product is CASSQVPGTSVEQYF.

This clonotype was seen a few times. This chain joins TRBV5-1 and TRBJ2-1; D remains ambiguous. Deletions cut 0 bases from V and 0 bases from J, with 7 bases between. The germline V gene has CDR1 SGHRS and CDR2 YFSETQ. CDR3 length equals 15 residues. CDR3 residues: CASSLGLNSYNEQFF. The CDR3 bases are TGCGCCAGCAGCTTGGGGCTGAACTCCTACAATGAGCAGTTCTTC.

This clonotype was detected only a few times. The gene calls are TRBV20-1 and TRBJ1-5; D gene unclear. V lost 1 base, J lost 2 bases, and 12 bases lay in between. The CDR3 sequence is 15 residues long. Germline V gives CDR1 DFQATT, CDR2 SNEGSKA (reference sequence). CDR3 nucleotide sequence: TGCAGTGCTAGAGTGGCGGTTTTTGGCAATCAGCCCCAGCATTTT. Protein sequence: CSARVAVFGNQPQHF.

This chain connects TRBV7-9 to TRBJ1-2, with D possibly matching TRBD1 (6 bases). This CDR3 has 15 residues. The germline V gene has CDR1 SEHNR and CDR2 FQNEAQ (reference sequence). V was trimmed by 5 bases and J by 5 bases, leaving 18 bases between them. CDR3: CASSPNRQDIYGYTF. The CDR3 region has the DNA TGTGCCAGCAGCCCCAACCGACAGGATATATATGGCTACACCTTC.